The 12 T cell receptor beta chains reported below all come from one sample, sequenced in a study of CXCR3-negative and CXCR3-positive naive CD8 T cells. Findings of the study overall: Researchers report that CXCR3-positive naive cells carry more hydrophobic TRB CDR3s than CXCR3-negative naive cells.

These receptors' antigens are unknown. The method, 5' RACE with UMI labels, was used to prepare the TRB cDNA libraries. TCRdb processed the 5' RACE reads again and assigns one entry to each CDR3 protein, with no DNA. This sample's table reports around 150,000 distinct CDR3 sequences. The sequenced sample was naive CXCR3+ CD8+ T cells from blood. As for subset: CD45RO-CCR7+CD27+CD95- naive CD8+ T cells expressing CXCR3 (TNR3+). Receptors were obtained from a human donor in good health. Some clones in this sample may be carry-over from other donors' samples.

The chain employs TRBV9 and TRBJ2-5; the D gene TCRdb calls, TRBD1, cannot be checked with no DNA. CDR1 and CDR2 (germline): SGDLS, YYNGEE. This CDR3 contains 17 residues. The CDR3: CASSVVGTDTYQETQYF.

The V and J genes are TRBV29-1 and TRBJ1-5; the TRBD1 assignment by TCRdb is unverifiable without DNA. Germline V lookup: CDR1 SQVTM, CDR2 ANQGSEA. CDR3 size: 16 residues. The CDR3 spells CSALMGGEYSNQPQHF.

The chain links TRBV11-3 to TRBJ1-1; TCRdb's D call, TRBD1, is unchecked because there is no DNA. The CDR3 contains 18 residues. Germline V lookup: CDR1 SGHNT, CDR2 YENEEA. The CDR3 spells CASSYRPGQGTKNTEAFF.

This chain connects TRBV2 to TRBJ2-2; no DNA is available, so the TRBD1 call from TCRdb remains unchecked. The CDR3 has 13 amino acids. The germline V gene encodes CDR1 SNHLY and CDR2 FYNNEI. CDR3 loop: CVTGASATGELFF.

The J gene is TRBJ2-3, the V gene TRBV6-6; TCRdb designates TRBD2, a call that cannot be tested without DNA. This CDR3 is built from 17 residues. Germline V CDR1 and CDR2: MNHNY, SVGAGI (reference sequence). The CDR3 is CASSYPLAGDGPDTQYF.

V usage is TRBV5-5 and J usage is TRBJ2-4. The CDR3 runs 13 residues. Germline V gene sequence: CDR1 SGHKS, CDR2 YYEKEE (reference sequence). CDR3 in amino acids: CASRGGSQDIQYF.

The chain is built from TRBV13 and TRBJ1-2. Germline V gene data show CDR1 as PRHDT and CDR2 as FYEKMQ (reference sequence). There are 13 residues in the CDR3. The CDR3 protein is CASSLGGPEGYTF. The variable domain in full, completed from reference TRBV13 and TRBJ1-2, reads AAGVIQSPRHLIKEKRETATLKCYPIPRHDTVYWYQQGPGQDPQFLISFYEKMQSDKGSIPDRFSAQQFSDYHSELNMSSLELGDSALYFCASSLGGPEGYTFGSGTRLTVV.

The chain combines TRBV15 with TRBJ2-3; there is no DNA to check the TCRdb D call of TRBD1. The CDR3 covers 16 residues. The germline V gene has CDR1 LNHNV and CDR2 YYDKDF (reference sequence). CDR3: CATSRDRDRGSDTQYF. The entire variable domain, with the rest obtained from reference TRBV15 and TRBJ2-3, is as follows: DAMVIQNPRYQVTQFGKPVTLSCSQTLNHNVMYWYQQKSSQAPKLLFHYYDKDFNNEADTPDNFQSRRPNTSFCFLDIRSPGLGDTAMYLCATSRDRDRGSDTQYFGPGTRLTVL.

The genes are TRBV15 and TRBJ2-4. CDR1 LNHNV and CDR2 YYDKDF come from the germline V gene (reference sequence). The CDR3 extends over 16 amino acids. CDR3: CATSRVSRNGKNIQYF. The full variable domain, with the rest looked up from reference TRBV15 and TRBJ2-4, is DAMVIQNPRYQVTQFGKPVTLSCSQTLNHNVMYWYQQKSSQAPKLLFHYYDKDFNNEADTPDNFQSRRPNTSFCFLDIRSPGLGDTAMYLCATSRVSRNGKNIQYFGAGTRLSVL.

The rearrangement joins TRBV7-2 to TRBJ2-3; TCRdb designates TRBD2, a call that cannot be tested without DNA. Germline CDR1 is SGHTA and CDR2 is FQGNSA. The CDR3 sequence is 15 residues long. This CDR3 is CASRKTSGGTDTQYF.

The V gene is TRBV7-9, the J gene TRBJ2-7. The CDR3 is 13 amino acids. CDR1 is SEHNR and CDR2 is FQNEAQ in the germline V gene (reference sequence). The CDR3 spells CASSSSGSNEQYF.

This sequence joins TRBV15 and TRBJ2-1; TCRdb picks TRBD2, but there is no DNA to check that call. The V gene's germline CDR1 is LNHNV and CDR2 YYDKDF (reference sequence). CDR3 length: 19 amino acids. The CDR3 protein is CATSPSRGLAGNSYNEQFF.